This T cell receptor (beta chain) was identified in a study of T cell changes during pregnancy in multiple sclerosis. CDR1 and CDR2 (germline): MGHDK, SYGVNS. V was pared by 4 bases and J by 5 bases, with 17 bases between. The CDR3 is made up of 15 amino acids. Data came from immunoSEQ multiplex PCR; TCRdb stores just in-frame clones and leaves some out. The data contain approximately 100,000 clones, 90% to 95% of them seen just once; the ten biggest clones take up roughly 1%. The genes are TRBV25-1 and TRBJ1-1, with D tentatively TRBD1 (6 bases). Sequenced material: peripheral blood, taken before pregnancy. The receptor's source is a female donor with multiple sclerosis, enrolled in a pregnancy study. The CDR3 loop reads CASSAPGEGGTEAFF. The CDR3 region has the DNA TGTGCCAGCAGTGCCCCCGGGGAGGGGGGGACTGAAGCTTTCTTT.